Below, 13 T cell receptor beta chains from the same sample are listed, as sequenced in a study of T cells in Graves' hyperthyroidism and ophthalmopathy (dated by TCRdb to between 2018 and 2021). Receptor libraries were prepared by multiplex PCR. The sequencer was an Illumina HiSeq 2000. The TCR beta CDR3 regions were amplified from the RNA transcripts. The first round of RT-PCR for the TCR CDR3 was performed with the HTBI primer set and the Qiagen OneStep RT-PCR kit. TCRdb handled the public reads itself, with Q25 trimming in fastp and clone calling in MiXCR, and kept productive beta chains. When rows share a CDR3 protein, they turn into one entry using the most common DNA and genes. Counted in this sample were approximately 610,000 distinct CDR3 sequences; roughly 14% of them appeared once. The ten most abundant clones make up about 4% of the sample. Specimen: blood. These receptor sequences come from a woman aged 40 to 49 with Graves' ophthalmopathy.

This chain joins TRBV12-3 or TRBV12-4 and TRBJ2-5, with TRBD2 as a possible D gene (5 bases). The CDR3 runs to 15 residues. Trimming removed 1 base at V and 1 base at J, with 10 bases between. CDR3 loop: CASSLGGLGQETQYF. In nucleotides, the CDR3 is TGTGCCAGCAGTTTAGGAGGGTTAGGCCAAGAGACCCAGTACTTC.

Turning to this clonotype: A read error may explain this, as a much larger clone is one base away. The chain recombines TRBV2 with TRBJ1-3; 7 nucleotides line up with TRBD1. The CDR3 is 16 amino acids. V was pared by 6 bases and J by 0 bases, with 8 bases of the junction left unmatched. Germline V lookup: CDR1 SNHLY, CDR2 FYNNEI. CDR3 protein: CASRGTGADSGNTIYF. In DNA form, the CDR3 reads TGTGCCAGCAGGGGCACAGGGGCCGACTCTGGAAACACCATATATTTT.

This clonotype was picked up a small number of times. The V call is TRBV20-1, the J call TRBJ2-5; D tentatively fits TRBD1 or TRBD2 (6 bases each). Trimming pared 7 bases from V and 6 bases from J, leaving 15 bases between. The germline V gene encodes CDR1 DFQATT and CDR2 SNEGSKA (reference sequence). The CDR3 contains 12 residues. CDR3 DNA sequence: TGCAGTGTAAGCGGGCAGGGGAAGACCCAGTACTTC. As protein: CSVSGQGKTQYF.

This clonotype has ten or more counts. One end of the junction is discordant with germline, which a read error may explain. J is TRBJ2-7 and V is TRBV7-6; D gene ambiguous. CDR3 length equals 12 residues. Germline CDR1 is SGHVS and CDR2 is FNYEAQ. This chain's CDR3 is CASSLGSSEQYF. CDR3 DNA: TGTGCCAGCAGCTTAGGGTCCTCCGAGCAGTACTTC.

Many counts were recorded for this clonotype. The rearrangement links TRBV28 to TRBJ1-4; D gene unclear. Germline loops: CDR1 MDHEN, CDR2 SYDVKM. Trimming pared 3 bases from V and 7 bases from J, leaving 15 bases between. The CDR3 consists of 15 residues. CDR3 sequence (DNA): TGTGCCAGCAGTTTTGAAGGTGGAAGAATTGAAAAACTGTTTTTT. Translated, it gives CASSFEGGRIEKLFF. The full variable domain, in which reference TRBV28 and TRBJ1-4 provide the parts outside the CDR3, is DVKVTQSSRYLVKRTGEKVFLECVQDMDHENMFWYRQDPGLGLRLIYFSYDVKMKEKGDIPEGYSVSREKKERFSLILESASTNQTSMYLCASSFEGGRIEKLFFGSGTQLSVL.

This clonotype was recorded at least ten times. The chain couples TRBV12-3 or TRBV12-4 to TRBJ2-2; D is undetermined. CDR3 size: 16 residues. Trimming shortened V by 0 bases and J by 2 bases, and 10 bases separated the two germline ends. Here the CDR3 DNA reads TGTGCCAGCAGTTTAGCGCTAGGCGCTAACACCGGGGAGCTGTTTTTT. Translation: CASSLALGANTGELFF.

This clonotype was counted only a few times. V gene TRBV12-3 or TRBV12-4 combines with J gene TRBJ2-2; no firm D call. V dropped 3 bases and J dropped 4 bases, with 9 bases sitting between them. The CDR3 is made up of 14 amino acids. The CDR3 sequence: CASSFFQSTGELFF. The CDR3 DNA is TGTGCCAGCAGTTTCTTCCAATCCACCGGGGAGCTGTTTTTT.

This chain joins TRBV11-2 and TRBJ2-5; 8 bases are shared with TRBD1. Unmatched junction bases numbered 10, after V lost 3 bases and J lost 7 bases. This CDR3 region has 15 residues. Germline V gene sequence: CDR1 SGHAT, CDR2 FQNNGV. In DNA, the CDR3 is TGTGCCAGCAGCTTGACAGGGGCCACCCCAGGGACCCAGTACTTC. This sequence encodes CASSLTGATPGTQYF.

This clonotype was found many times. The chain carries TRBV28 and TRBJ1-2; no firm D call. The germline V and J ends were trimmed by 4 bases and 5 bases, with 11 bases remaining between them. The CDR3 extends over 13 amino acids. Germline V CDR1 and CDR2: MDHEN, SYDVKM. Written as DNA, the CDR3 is TGTGCCAGCAGTTCCCATACGGCTTATGGCTACACCTTC. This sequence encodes CASSSHTAYGYTF.

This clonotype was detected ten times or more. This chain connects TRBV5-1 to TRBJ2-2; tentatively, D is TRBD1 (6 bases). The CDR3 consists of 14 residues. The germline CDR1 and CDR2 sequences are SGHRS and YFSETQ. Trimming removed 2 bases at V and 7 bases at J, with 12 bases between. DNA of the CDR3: TGCGCCAGCAGCTTATACAGGGAGAACGGGGAGCTGTTTTTT. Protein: CASSLYRENGELFF.

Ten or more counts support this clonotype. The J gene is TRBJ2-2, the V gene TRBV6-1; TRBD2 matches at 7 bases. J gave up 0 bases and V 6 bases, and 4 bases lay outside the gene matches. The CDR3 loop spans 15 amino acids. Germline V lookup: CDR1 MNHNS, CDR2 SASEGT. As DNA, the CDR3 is TGTGCCAGCAGGAGAGCGGGATCGAACACCGGGGAGCTGTTTTTT. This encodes CASRRAGSNTGELFF.

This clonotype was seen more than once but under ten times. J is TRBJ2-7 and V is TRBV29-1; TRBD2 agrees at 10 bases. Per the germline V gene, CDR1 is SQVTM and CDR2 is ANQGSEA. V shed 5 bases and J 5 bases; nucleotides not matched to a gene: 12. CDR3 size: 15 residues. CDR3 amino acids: CSVRVSSGRADEQYF. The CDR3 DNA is TGCAGCGTTCGGGTATCGAGCGGGAGGGCGGACGAGCAGTACTTC.

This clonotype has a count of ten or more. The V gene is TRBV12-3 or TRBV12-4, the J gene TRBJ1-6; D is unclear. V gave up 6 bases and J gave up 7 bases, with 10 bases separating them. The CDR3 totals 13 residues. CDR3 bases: TGTGCCAGCAGCACCTTCGTAAATTCACCCCTCCACTTT. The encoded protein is CASSTFVNSPLHF.